This T cell receptor beta chain appears in the sequencing data of a study of blood T cell repertoires in COVID-19. The germline CDR1 and CDR2 sequences are MDHEN and SYDVKM. This CDR3 spans 14 amino acids. The ends lost 2 bases at V and 14 bases at J; junction bases unmatched: 9. Two negative PCRs, clearance, or symptom resolution had been documented for recovered Cohort 3 donors. TCRdb keeps only in-frame clones here, not all; method: immunoSEQ multiplex PCR. The table includes over 250,000 clones, around 90% detected once. The sample consisted of PBMCs or T cells enriched from blood (not recorded which). The sequence was collected from a woman in her twenties or thirties who had recovered from COVID-19. The rearrangement joins TRBV28 to TRBJ1-2; 12 bases fit TRBD1. The CDR3 loop is CASSLMTGQGAETF. In nucleotides, the CDR3 is TGTGCCAGCAGTTTAATGACGGGACAGGGGGCGGAAACCTTC.